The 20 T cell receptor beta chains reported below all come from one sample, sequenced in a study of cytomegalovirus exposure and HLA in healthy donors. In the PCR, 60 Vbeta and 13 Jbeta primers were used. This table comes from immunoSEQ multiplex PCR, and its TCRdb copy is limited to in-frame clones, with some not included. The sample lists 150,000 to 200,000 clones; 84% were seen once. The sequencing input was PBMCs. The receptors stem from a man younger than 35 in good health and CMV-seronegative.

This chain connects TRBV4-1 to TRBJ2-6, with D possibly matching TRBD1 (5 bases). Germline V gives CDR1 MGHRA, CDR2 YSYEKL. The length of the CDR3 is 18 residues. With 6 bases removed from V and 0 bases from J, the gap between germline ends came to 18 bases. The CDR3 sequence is CASSLHRPAASGANVLTF. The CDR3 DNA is TGCGCCAGCAGTCTCCACAGGCCAGCCGCCTCTGGGGCCAACGTCCTGACTTTC.

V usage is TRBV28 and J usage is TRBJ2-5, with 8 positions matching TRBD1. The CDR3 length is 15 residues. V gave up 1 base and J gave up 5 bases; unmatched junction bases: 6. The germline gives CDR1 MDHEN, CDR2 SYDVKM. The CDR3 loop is CASSLFSGGAETQYF. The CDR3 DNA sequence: TGTGCCAGCAGTTTATTTTCAGGGGGCGCGGAGACCCAGTACTTC.

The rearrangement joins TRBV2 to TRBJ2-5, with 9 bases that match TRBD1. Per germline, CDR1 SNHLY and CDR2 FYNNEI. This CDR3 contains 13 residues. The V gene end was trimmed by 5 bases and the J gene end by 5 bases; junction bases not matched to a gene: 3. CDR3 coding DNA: TGTGCCAGCAGTTACAGGGGGCCCGAGACCCAGTACTTC. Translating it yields CASSYRGPETQYF.

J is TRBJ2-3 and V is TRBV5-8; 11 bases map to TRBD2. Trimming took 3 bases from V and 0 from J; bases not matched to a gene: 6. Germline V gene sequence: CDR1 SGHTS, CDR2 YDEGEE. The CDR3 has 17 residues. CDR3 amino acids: CASSWGLAGGSTDTQYF. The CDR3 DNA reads TGTGCCAGCAGCTGGGGCCTAGCGGGAGGAAGCACAGATACGCAGTATTTT. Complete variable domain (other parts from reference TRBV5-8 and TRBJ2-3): EAGVTQSPTHLIKTRGQQATLRCSPISGHTSVYWYQQALGLGLQFLLWYDEGEERNRGNFPPRFSGRQFPNYSSELNVNALELEDSALYLCASSWGLAGGSTDTQYFGPGTRLTVL.

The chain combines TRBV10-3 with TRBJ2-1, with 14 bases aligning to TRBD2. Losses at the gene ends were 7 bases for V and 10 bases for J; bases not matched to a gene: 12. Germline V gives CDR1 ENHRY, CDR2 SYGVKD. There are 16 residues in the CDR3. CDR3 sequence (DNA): TGTGCCATCAATTCGGGACTAGCGGGAGAATCACAAGAGCAGTTCTTC. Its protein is CAINSGLAGESQEQFF.

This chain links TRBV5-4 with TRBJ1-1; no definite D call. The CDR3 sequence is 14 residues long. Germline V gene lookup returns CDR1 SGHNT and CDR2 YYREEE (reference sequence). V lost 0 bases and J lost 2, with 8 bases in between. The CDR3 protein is CASSLGQINTEAFF. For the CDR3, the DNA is TGTGCCAGCAGCTTGGGCCAGATAAACACTGAAGCTTTCTTT. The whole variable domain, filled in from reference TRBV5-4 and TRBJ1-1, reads ETGVTQSPTHLIKTRGQQVTLRCSSQSGHNTVSWYQQALGQGPQFIFQYYREEENGRGNFPPRFSGLQFPNYSSELNVNALELDDSALYLCASSLGQINTEAFFGQGTRLTVV.

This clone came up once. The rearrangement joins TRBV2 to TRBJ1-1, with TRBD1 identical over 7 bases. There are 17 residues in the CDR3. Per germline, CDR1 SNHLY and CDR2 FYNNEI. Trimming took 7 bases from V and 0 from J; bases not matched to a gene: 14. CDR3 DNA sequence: TGTGCCAGCACAGGGACAGAGATTGAGCGGATGAACACTGAAGCTTTCTTT. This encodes CASTGTEIERMNTEAFF.

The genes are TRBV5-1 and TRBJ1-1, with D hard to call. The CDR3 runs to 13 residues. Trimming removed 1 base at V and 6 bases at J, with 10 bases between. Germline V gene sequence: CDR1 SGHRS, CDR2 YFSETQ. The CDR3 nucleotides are TGCGCCAGCAGCTTGAGAGGGATCCCTGAAGCTTTCTTT. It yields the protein CASSLRGIPEAFF. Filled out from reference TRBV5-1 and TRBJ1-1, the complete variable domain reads KAGVTQTPRYLIKTRGQQVTLSCSPISGHRSVSWYQQTPGQGLQFLFEYFSETQRNKGNFPGRFSGRQFSNSRSEMNVSTLELGDSALYLCASSLRGIPEAFFGQGTRLTVV.

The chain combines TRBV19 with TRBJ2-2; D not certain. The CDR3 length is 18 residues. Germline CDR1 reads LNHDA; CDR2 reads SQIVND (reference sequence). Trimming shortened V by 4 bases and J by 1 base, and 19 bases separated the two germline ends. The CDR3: CASSTTLWSVLNTGELFF. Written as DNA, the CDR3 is TGTGCCAGTAGTACCACCCTCTGGAGTGTGCTGAACACCGGGGAGCTGTTTTTT.

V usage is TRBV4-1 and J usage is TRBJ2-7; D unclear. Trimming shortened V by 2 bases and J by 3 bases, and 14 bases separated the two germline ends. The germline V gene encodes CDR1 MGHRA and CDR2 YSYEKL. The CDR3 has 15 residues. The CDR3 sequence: CASSQPGSGRYEQYF. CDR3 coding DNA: TGCGCCAGCAGCCAACCTGGGTCAGGTCGCTACGAGCAGTACTTC.

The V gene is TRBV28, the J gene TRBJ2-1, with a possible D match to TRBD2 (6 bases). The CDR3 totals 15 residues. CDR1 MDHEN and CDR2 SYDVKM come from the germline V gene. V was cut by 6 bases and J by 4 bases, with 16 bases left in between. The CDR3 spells CASSSPGGLYNEQFF. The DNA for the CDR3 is TGTGCCAGCAGCTCCCCTGGGGGGTTATACAATGAGCAGTTCTTC.

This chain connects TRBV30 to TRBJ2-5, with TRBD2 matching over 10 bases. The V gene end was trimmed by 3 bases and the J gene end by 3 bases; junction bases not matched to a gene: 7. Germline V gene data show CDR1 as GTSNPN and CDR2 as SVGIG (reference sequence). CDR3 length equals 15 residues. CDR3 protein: CAWSRTSGGEETQYF. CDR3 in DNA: TGTGCCTGGAGCCGGACTAGCGGAGGGGAAGAGACCCAGTACTTC.

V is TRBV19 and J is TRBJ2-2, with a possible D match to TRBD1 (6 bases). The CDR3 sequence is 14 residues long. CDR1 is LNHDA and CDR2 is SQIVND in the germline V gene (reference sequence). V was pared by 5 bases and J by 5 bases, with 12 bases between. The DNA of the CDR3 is TGTGCCAGTAGTCCGGGACAAAAAACCGGGGAGCTGTTTTTT. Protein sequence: CASSPGQKTGELFF.

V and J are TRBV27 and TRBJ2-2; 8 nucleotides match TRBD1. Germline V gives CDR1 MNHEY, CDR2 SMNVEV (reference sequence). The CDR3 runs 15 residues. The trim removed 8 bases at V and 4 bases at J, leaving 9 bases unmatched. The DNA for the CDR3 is TGTGCCAGCTGGGGGACAGGCAGGGTCACCGGGGAGCTGTTTTTT. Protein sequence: CASWGTGRVTGELFF.

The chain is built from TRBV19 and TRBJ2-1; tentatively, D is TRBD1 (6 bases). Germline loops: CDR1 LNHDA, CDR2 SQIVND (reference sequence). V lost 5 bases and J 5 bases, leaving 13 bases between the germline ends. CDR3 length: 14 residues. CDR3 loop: CASSWRTANNEQFF. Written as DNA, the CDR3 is TGTGCCAGTAGTTGGAGGACAGCAAACAATGAGCAGTTCTTC.

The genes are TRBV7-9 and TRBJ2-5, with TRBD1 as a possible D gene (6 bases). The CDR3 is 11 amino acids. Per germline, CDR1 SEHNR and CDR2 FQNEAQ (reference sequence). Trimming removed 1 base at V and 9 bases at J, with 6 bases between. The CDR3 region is CASSLEGAQYF. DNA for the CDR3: TGTGCCAGCAGCTTAGAGGGGGCCCAGTACTTC.

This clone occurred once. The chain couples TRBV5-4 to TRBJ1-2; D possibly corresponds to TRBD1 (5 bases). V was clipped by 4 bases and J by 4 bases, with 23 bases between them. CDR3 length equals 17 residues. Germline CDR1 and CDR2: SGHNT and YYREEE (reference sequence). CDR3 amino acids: CASSPVEGPRQFYGYTF. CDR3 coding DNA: TGTGCCAGCAGCCCCGTGGAGGGGCCCCGCCAATTCTATGGCTACACCTTC.

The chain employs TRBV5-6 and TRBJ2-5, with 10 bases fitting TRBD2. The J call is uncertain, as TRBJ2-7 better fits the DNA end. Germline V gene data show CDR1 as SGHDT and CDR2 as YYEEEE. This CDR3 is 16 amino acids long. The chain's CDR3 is CASSVSGTSVYYEQYF. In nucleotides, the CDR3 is TGTGCCAGCAGCGTATCCGGGACTAGCGTATATTACGAGCAGTACTTC.

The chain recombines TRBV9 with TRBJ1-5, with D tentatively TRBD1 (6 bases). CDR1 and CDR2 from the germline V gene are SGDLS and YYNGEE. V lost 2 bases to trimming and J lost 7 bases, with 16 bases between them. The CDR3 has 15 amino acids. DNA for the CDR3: TGTGCCAGCAGCGTTTCAGGGGAATTGGGCCAGCCCCAGCATTTT. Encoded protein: CASSVSGELGQPQHF. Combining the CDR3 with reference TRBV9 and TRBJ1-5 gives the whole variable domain DSGVTQTPKHLITATGQRVTLRCSPRSGDLSVYWYQQSLDQGLQFLIQYYNGEERAKGNILERFSAQQFPDLHSELNLSSLELGDSALYFCASSVSGELGQPQHFGDGTRLSIL.

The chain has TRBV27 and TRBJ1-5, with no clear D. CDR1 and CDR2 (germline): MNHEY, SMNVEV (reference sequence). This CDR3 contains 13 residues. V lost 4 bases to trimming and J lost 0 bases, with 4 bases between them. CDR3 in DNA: TGTGCCAGCAGTTACTATAGCAATCAGCCCCAGCATTTT. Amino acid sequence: CASSYYSNQPQHF.